This T cell receptor (beta chain) was identified during a study of blood T cell repertoires in COVID-19. The CDR3 is 14 amino acids. Germline trimming cut 4 bases from V and 6 bases from J; bases unmatched to any gene: 7. The germline CDR1 and CDR2 sequences are SGHTS and YDEGEE. Clones were read by immunoSEQ multiplex PCR, and TCRdb kept only the in-frame ones, dropping some. This table holds 110,000 or so clones, over 65% found once. The sequenced sample consisted of peripheral blood. This TCR derives from a woman aged 40 to 50 with acute or convalescent COVID-19. This sequence joins TRBV5-8 and TRBJ1-5; 7 positions match TRBD1. The CDR3 nucleotides are TGTGCCAGCAGCGACCGCCAGGGGGTTCAGCCCCAGCATTTT. It translates to CASSDRQGVQPQHF.